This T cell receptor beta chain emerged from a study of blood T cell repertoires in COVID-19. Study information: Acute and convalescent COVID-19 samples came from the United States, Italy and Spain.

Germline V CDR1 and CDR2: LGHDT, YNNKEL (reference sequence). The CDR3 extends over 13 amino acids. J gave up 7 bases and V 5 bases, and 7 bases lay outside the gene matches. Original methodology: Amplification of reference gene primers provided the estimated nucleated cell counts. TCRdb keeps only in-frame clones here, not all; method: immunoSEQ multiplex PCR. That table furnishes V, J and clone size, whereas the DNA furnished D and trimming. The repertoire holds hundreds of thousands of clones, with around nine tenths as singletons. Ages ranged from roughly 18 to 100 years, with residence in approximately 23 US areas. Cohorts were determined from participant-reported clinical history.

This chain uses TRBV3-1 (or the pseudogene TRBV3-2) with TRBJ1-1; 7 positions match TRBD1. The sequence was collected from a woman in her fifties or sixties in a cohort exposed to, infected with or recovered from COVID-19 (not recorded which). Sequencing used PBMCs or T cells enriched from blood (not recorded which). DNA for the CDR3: TGTGCCAGCAGCGGCAGGGGGAGCGGTGAAGCTTTCTTT. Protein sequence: CASSGRGSGEAFF.